A selection of T cell receptor beta chains follows, all from one sample in a study of T cell repertoires in cytomegalovirus infection. TCRdb itself ran the reads through MiXCR, one entry per CDR3 protein. The sample includes about 300,000 distinct CDR3 sequences, about 9.2% seen only once; the top ten take approximately 2.4%. Sequenced sample: PBMCs. The receptors derive from a human donor in good health (CMV status not recorded). Some clones in this sample may be carry-over from other donors' samples. Each CDR3 is given with its conserved first and last residue. Fields, in order: D gene, V gene, J gene, clone size, CDR3 DNA, CDR3 protein. The D gene is left open where the match is weak. Only part of the rows carry a size: once, few, many, or a class if the clone is expanded.

>NA|TRBV20-1|TRBJ2-3|many
TGCAGTGCTAGAGATCAAGGACGCACAGATACGCAGTATTTT
CSARDQGRTDTQYF
>NA|TRBV14|TRBJ1-5|many
TGTGCCAGCAGCCAAGGGAAGGGGTATAGCAATCAGCCCCAGCATTTT
CASSQGKGYSNQPQHF
>NA|TRBV6-2/TRBV6-3|TRBJ1-1|many
TGTGCCAGCCTGGGGAACGGGAACACTGAAGCTTTCTTT
CASLGNGNTEAFF
>TRBD2|TRBV20-1|TRBJ2-5|many
TGCAGTGCTAGAGGGAGACAGGAGGGACTAGCGGGGCGAGAGACCCAGTACTTC
CSARGRQEGLAGRETQYF
>NA|TRBV7-2|TRBJ2-1|many
TGTGCCAGCAGCTTAGCGCGGGGAGATGAGCAGTTCTTC
CASSLARGDEQFF
>TRBD1|TRBV6-5|TRBJ2-4|many
TGTGCCAGCAGAGACCCGGGACAGAGGGACATTCAGTACTTC
CASRDPGQRDIQYF
>TRBD1|TRBV9|TRBJ1-5|NA
TGTGCCAGCAGCACCGGACAGGGACCACAATGGCCCCAGCATTTT
CASSTGQGPQWPQHF
>NA|TRBV20-1|TRBJ2-7|NA
TGCAGTGCCGTGGACCAAACCCTCCCCTACGAGCAGTACTTC
CSAVDQTLPYEQYF
>TRBD1|TRBV28|TRBJ1-1|many
TGTGCCACCAGGGGGGAGATTCGGGGAGCTTTCTTT
CATRGEIRGAFF
>NA|TRBV20-1|TRBJ1-5|NA
TGCAGTGCTAGAGATGGGGAGGGAATCAATCAGCCCCAGCATTTT
CSARDGEGINQPQHF
>NA|TRBV29-1|TRBJ1-1|many
TGCAGCGTTTCGTCTACTCTCCCGGGGTTTGCTGAAGCTTTCTTT
CSVSSTLPGFAEAFF
>NA|TRBV12-3/TRBV12-4|TRBJ1-2|NA
TGTGCCAGCACTTCAGACAGGAACTATGGCTACACCTTC
CASTSDRNYGYTF
>TRBD2|TRBV5-4|TRBJ2-3|few
TGTGCCAGCAGCTTCCTAGCGGGGGGCGGGACAGATACGCAGTATTTT
CASSFLAGGGTDTQYF
>NA|TRBV7-6|TRBJ1-1|many
TGTGCCAGCAGCCCGGGGGGGCCTGGCACTGAAGCTTTCTTT
CASSPGGPGTEAFF
>NA|TRBV6-2/TRBV6-3|TRBJ2-5|few
TGTGCCAGCAGTTACTGGGGGGCTGGAGAGACCCAGTACTTC
CASSYWGAGETQYF
>TRBD2|TRBV20-1|TRBJ2-3|many
TGCAGTGCTAGCGGGGGGGCGGATACGCAGTATTTT
CSASGGADTQYF
>TRBD1|TRBV28|TRBJ1-5|many
TGTGCCAGCAGGGCCGGGACAGGGGACAATCAGCCCCAGCATTTT
CASRAGTGDNQPQHF
>TRBD1|TRBV20-1|TRBJ1-1|few
TGCAGTGCTGGGAGACAGGGTATAAACACTGAAGCTTTCTTT
CSAGRQGINTEAFF
>TRBD2|TRBV25-1|TRBJ2-7|many
TGTGCCAGCAGTGAAATAACTAGCGGTTCCTACGAGCAGTACTTC
CASSEITSGSYEQYF
>NA|TRBV6-2/TRBV6-3|TRBJ1-2|many
TGTGCCAGTGGACGGTTCGGCGACTATGGCTACACCTTC
CASGRFGDYGYTF
>NA|TRBV20-1|TRBJ2-3|NA
TGCAGTGCTCGGAGGGGGAGTACTAGCACAGATACGCAGTATTTT
CSARRGSTSTDTQYF
>NA|TRBV20-1|TRBJ1-1|NA
TGCAGTGCTAGAGGTGTAAGAGGGGTGGGCACTGAAGCTTTCTTT
CSARGVRGVGTEAFF
>NA|TRBV28|TRBJ2-4|NA
TGTGCCAGCAGGGGGGGGGCCCCCAAAAACATTCAGTACTTC
CASRGGAPKNIQYF
>NA|TRBV27|TRBJ2-3|many
TGTGCCAGCAGTGGCGGACGAGGAGATACGCAGTATTTT
CASSGGRGDTQYF
>NA|TRBV7-2|TRBJ1-1|many
TGTGCCAGCAGCTTAGGGGGAGGAGGGACTGAAGCTTTCTTT
CASSLGGGGTEAFF
>TRBD1|TRBV20-1|TRBJ1-1|NA
TGCAGCCCAGGACAGGGGGTAGTAAACACTGAAGCTTTCTTT
CSPGQGVVNTEAFF
>NA|TRBV6-6|TRBJ2-4|many
TGTGCCTGCTCCCAAGAGGACATTCAGTACTTC
CACSQEDIQYF